The 32 T cell receptor beta chains reported below all come from one sample, sequenced in a study of vaccination effects on CD4 cells after COVID-19. Before sequencing took place, the ViraFEST assay used viral peptide pools to expand antigen-specific CD4+ T cells. When less than 11 days of culture had elapsed, CD4+ T cells were isolated. Negative nucleocapsid antibody tests before and after vaccination confirmed no previous SARS-CoV-2 infection. Profiled with immunoSEQ multiplex PCR; TCRdb holds only in-frame clones, not every one. The sample lists 35,000 to 50,000 clones, 70% to 85% occurring once. Their antigens remain unidentified. The source material was CD4+ T cells from PBMCs cultured with HCoV-NL63 spike peptides, sampled before COVID-19 vaccination. All receptors derive from a human donor who received a COVID-19 vaccine.

This chain joins TRBV29-1 and TRBJ1-5, with TRBD1 as a possible D gene (6 bases). The CDR3 consists of 13 residues. V was clipped by 4 bases and J by 4 bases, with 11 bases between them. Per germline, CDR1 SQVTM and CDR2 ANQGSEA. CDR3 DNA sequence: TGCAGCGTTGGTAGGGGGACGAATCAGCCCCAGCATTTT. Amino acid sequence: CSVGRGTNQPQHF.

The V and J genes are TRBV5-4 and TRBJ2-5; 8 positions agree with TRBD1. The V gene's germline CDR1 is SGHNT and CDR2 YYREEE (reference sequence). CDR3 length equals 16 residues. V shed 4 bases, J shed 4 bases, and the junction held 12 bases outside the gene matches. CDR3 nucleotides: TGTGCCAGCAGCCCGGGGGTAGACAGGGGTGGAGAGACCCAGTACTTC. The encoded protein is CASSPGVDRGGETQYF.

The rearrangement joins TRBV10-3 to TRBJ2-5; D ambiguous. Germline assignment: CDR1 ENHRY and CDR2 SYGVKD. V lost 8 bases and J 3 bases, leaving 7 bases between the germline ends. This CDR3 contains 11 residues. The CDR3 bases are TGTGCCATCGGGGTTAAAGAGACCCAGTACTTC. It translates to CAIGVKETQYF.

This clone has just a few counts. This chain joins TRBV28 and TRBJ1-2, with D perhaps TRBD1 (6 bases). The CDR3 covers 16 residues. V dropped 7 bases and J dropped 0 bases, with 18 bases sitting between them. Germline CDR1 reads MDHEN; CDR2 reads SYDVKM. CDR3 residues: CASTLGGGLANYGYTF. CDR3 in DNA: TGTGCCAGCACCTTGGGAGGGGGGTTAGCTAACTATGGCTACACCTTC.

The genes are TRBV3-1 (or the pseudogene TRBV3-2) and TRBJ2-6; tentative D call: TRBD1 (6 bases). In germline, CDR1 is LGHDT, CDR2 YNNKEL (reference sequence). The CDR3 has 17 residues. Trimming left V 2 bases short and J 1 base short, with 12 bases between. In DNA form, the CDR3 reads TGTGCCAGCAGCCAACGAAAACAGGGATCTGGGGCCAACGTCCTGACTTTC. It translates to CASSQRKQGSGANVLTF.

The chain is built from TRBV5-3 and TRBJ2-1; no definite D call. TRBV5-3 is given ORF status, its function remaining uncertain. V dropped 1 base and J dropped 0 bases, with 14 bases sitting between them. This CDR3 is built from 17 residues. The CDR3 sequence: CARSLKWGPHSYNEQFF. DNA for the CDR3: TGTGCCAGAAGCTTGAAATGGGGTCCTCACTCCTACAATGAGCAGTTCTTC.

This clone occurred a few times. The V and J genes are TRBV5-4 and TRBJ1-2; 9 bases match TRBD1. CDR3 length: 13 amino acids. Trimming at V came to 0 bases and at J to 10 bases, leaving 4 bases not matched to a gene. Germline lookup yields CDR1 SGHNT and CDR2 YYREEE (reference sequence). Written as DNA, the CDR3 is TGTGCCAGCAGCTTGGTAACAGGGGGCTTCTACACCTTC. Protein product: CASSLVTGGFYTF.

This chain connects TRBV6-6 to TRBJ2-6; 12 bases align to TRBD1. Trimming at V came to 5 bases and at J to 4 bases, leaving 9 bases not matched to a gene. The CDR3 is 18 amino acids. Looked up from germline, CDR1 is MNHNY and CDR2 is SVGAGI (reference sequence). The CDR3 here is CASSPPRDRGRGANVLTF. The CDR3 region has the DNA TGTGCCAGCAGTCCACCCCGGGACAGGGGGCGCGGGGCCAACGTCCTGACTTTC.

This clone has a handful of counts. The gene calls are TRBV25-1 and TRBJ1-1; D is possibly TRBD1 (6 bases). The germline CDR1 and CDR2 sequences are MGHDK and SYGVNS. V lost 6 bases, J lost 5 bases, and 10 bases lay in between. CDR3 size: 12 residues. CDR3 DNA: TGTGCCAGCAGCGACAGGCGTACTGAAGCTTTCTTT. This codes for CASSDRRTEAFF.

The chain employs TRBV6-1 and TRBJ2-3, with D possibly TRBD1 on 5 matching bases. V shed 4 bases and J shed 2 bases, with 16 bases lying between them. The germline gives CDR1 MNHNS, CDR2 SASEGT. This CDR3 has 16 residues. The CDR3, as DNA: TGTGCCAGCAGTGTCAAGGGGCCCTCTACCACAGATACGCAGTATTTT. It encodes CASSVKGPSTTDTQYF.

This clone was observed a few times. The V and J genes are TRBV6-2 or TRBV6-3 and TRBJ2-5; D ambiguous. CDR3 length: 16 amino acids. Germline V gene sequence: CDR1 MNHEY, CDR2 SVGEGT. The ends were cut back, 4 bases at V and 4 bases at J, with 19 bases in the middle. For the CDR3, the DNA is TGTGCCAGCAGTTCCCGTGACACGCGGATCCGAGAGACCCAGTACTTC. Its protein is CASSSRDTRIRETQYF.

This sequence joins TRBV2 and TRBJ2-6; 7 bases align to TRBD1. Per germline, CDR1 SNHLY and CDR2 FYNNEI. This CDR3 has 14 residues. V shed 5 bases and J 10 bases; nucleotides not matched to a gene: 8. CDR3 in DNA: TGTGCCAGCAGTATGACAGGGCCCTTTAACGTCCTGACTTTC. Its protein is CASSMTGPFNVLTF.

This clone was counted once. The chain employs TRBV7-3 and TRBJ1-1; D unresolved. This CDR3 contains 16 residues. The V end was cut by 6 bases, the J end by 2 bases, with 19 bases between. Germline V gene data show CDR1 as SGHTA and CDR2 as FQGTGA. CDR3: CASRPGGRDTNTEAFF. In DNA form, the CDR3 reads TGTGCCAGCAGACCCGGAGGGAGAGACACCAACACTGAAGCTTTCTTT.

V gene TRBV7-2 combines with J gene TRBJ2-3, with D possibly TRBD1 on 5 matching bases. This CDR3 region has 13 residues. In germline, CDR1 is SGHTA, CDR2 FQGNSA. Trimming stripped 5 bases from V and 4 bases from J, with 10 bases between. CDR3 residues: CASSRTYSDTQYF. CDR3 DNA: TGTGCCAGCAGCCGGACATATTCAGATACGCAGTATTTT.

The gene calls are TRBV4-1 and TRBJ2-5; 9 nucleotides match TRBD2. Trimming removed 0 bases from V and 2 bases from J; junction bases left unmatched: 16. CDR1 and CDR2 (germline): MGHRA, YSYEKL. This CDR3 is built from 20 residues. In nucleotides, the CDR3 is TGCGCCAGCAGCCAAGATGGCGGGTCGGGGCTAGCGGGAAATCAAGAGACCCAGTACTTC. Residues: CASSQDGGSGLAGNQETQYF.

This chain links TRBV6-5 with TRBJ2-7, with TRBD2 matching over 10 bases. This CDR3 is built from 14 residues. CDR1 MNHEY and CDR2 SVGAGI come from the germline V gene. V was clipped by 3 bases and J by 3 bases; unmatched bases: 2. The CDR3 bases are TGTGCCAGCAGTTATAGCGGGGGGAGCTACGAGCAGTACGTC. It encodes CASSYSGGSYEQYV.

The chain carries TRBV7-2 and TRBJ2-4, with D possibly TRBD1 on 5 matching bases. V was pared by 1 base and J by 7 bases, with 11 bases between. Germline CDR1 SGHTA, CDR2 FQGNSA. The CDR3 is 14 residues long. The CDR3 reads CASSLVQGSNIQYF. The CDR3 DNA is TGTGCCAGCAGCTTAGTGCAGGGATCGAACATTCAGTACTTC.

In its sample, this clone was seen once. The V call is TRBV7-4, the J call TRBJ1-3; D remains ambiguous. The CDR3 runs to 16 residues. Trimming stripped 1 base from V and 0 bases from J, with 10 bases between. CDR1 and CDR2 from the germline V gene are SGHVT and SQSDAQ. The CDR3 bases are TGTGCCAGCAGCTTAGTTGAGAGTTCCTCTGGAAACACCATATATTTT. It translates to CASSLVESSSGNTIYF.

The chain combines TRBV10-2 with TRBJ1-2; 7 bases fit TRBD1. CDR1 WSHSY and CDR2 SAAADI come from the germline V gene. The CDR3 sequence is 14 residues long. V trimming: 4 bases; J trimming: 6 bases; junction bases outside the gene matches: 8. CDR3 nucleotides: TGCGCCAGCAGTGGACCGGGACAGATTGATGGCTACACCTTC. Translated, it gives CASSGPGQIDGYTF.

The V and J genes are TRBV5-1 and TRBJ1-5, with unresolved D. CDR3 length: 15 amino acids. Germline values: CDR1 SGHRS, CDR2 YFSETQ. Trimming cost V 1 base and J 1 base, with 9 bases left between them. CDR3 sequence reads: CASSLYPGSNQPQHF. The CDR3 coding sequence is TGCGCCAGCAGCTTGTACCCGGGGAGCAATCAGCCCCAGCATTTT.

The chain employs TRBV2 and TRBJ1-2, with unresolved D. In germline, CDR1 is SNHLY, CDR2 FYNNEI. The CDR3 contains 12 residues. Trimming pared 4 bases from V and 3 bases from J, leaving 6 bases between. CDR3 nucleotide sequence: TGTGCCAGCAGTGCCCACGACTATGGCTACACCTTC. This encodes CASSAHDYGYTF.

The chain uses TRBV5-1 and TRBJ1-2, with D maybe TRBD1 (6 bases). The ends were cut back, 4 bases at V and 4 bases at J, with 14 bases in the middle. The CDR3 is 14 residues long. Germline lookup yields CDR1 SGHRS and CDR2 YFSETQ. The CDR3 loop reads CASSPLRDIYGYTF. The CDR3 nucleotides are TGCGCCAGCAGCCCACTAAGGGACATCTATGGCTACACCTTC. The full variable domain, completed using reference TRBV5-1 and TRBJ1-2, is KAGVTQTPRYLIKTRGQQVTLSCSPISGHRSVSWYQQTPGQGLQFLFEYFSETQRNKGNFPGRFSGRQFSNSRSEMNVSTLELGDSALYLCASSPLRDIYGYTFGSGTRLTVV.

This chain joins TRBV24-1 and TRBJ2-2; D is unresolved. The V gene's germline CDR1 is KGHDR and CDR2 SFDVKD. The CDR3 is made up of 15 amino acids. V dropped 3 bases and J dropped 3 bases, with 10 bases sitting between them. The CDR3 sequence: CATSDGQVYTGELFF. The CDR3 nucleotides are TGTGCCACCAGTGATGGGCAGGTATACACCGGGGAGCTGTTTTTT.

The chain carries TRBV28 and TRBJ1-1, with a possible D match to TRBD1 (6 bases). This CDR3 contains 15 residues. Germline V gives CDR1 MDHEN, CDR2 SYDVKM. Trimming stripped 7 bases from V and 4 bases from J, with 19 bases between. The CDR3 here is CASTPRGGLATEAFF. Written as DNA, the CDR3 is TGTGCCAGCACCCCAAGAGGGGGGTTAGCCACTGAAGCTTTCTTT.

The chain recombines TRBV5-1 with TRBJ2-3; maybe TRBD1 (6 bases). CDR1 and CDR2 from the germline V gene are SGHRS and YFSETQ. The CDR3 covers 13 residues. V was cut by 3 bases and J by 4 bases, with 9 bases left in between. The DNA for the CDR3 is TGCGCCAGCAGCTCCCGACAGGCAGATACGCAGTATTTT. Translating it yields CASSSRQADTQYF. Variable domain in full (rest from reference TRBV5-1 and TRBJ2-3): KAGVTQTPRYLIKTRGQQVTLSCSPISGHRSVSWYQQTPGQGLQFLFEYFSETQRNKGNFPGRFSGRQFSNSRSEMNVSTLELGDSALYLCASSSRQADTQYFGPGTRLTVL.

The chain has TRBV7-9 and TRBJ2-2; possibly TRBD2 for D (5 bases). The CDR3 covers 17 residues. The V end was cut by 5 bases, the J end by 5 bases, with 21 bases between. Per the germline V gene, CDR1 is SEHNR and CDR2 is FQNEAQ (reference sequence). In nucleotides, the CDR3 is TGTGCCAGCAGCCCCGGACTGCAACCCCTAAGGACCGGGGAGCTGTTTTTT. Amino acids: CASSPGLQPLRTGELFF.

This rearrangement joins TRBV5-1 to TRBJ2-3; D gene unclear. The V and J ends lost 0 bases and 6 bases respectively, with 8 bases between them. Germline lookup yields CDR1 SGHRS and CDR2 YFSETQ. The CDR3 has 13 amino acids. As DNA, the CDR3 is TGCGCCAGCAGCTTGGTGGTGGCCGATACGCAGTATTTT. It translates to CASSLVVADTQYF.

This clone was observed a single time. The chain links TRBV6-1 to TRBJ1-6; no clear D. The CDR3 extends over 13 amino acids. The ends were cut back, 1 base at V and 8 bases at J, with 6 bases in the middle. CDR1 and CDR2 from the germline V gene are MNHNS and SASEGT. CDR3 region: CASSEVDYSPLHF. CDR3 coding DNA: TGTGCCAGCAGTGAAGTTGACTATTCACCCCTCCACTTT.

The chain links TRBV5-1 to TRBJ2-5, with 8 bases matching TRBD1. The CDR3 is 14 amino acids. Trimming at V came to 3 bases and at J to 5 bases, leaving 6 bases not matched to a gene. Germline V gene sequence: CDR1 SGHRS, CDR2 YFSETQ. CDR3 DNA sequence: TGCGCCAGCAGCTCCGGACAGGGCAGGGAGACCCAGTACTTC. Protein product: CASSSGQGRETQYF.

The chain carries TRBV7-8 and TRBJ2-5; D perhaps matches TRBD2 (6 bases). V was shortened by 3 bases and J by 1 base, with 12 bases between the two germline ends. The CDR3 totals 15 residues. Germline CDR1 SGHVS, CDR2 FQNEAQ. In nucleotides, the CDR3 is TGTGCCAGCAGCTTCCCCCTAGCGAGCCAAGAGACCCAGTACTTC. This translates into CASSFPLASQETQYF.

The rearrangement links TRBV5-1 to TRBJ2-1; D is possibly TRBD1 (5 bases). The germline gives CDR1 SGHRS, CDR2 YFSETQ. This CDR3 comprises 15 residues. V lost 0 bases to trimming and J lost 3 bases, with 10 bases between them. The CDR3 coding sequence is TGCGCCAGCAGCTTGGTTGGGGCTTACTACAATGAGCAGTTCTTC. Translated: CASSLVGAYYNEQFF.

The chain combines TRBV5-8 with TRBJ1-6, with D perhaps TRBD1 (6 bases). The CDR3 is 15 amino acids. V was clipped by 2 bases and J by 6 bases, with 12 bases between them. Germline CDR1 SGHTS, CDR2 YDEGEE. This CDR3 reads CASSFRGGPNSPLHF. The CDR3 DNA sequence: TGTGCCAGCAGCTTTAGAGGGGGGCCTAATTCACCCCTCCACTTT.